This T cell receptor (beta chain) was observed in a study of human T cells and chemical hapten exposure. Time point in this sample: patch test 1, 2 weeks after DPC sensitization. Treatment meaning: therapeutic diphenylcyclopropenone sensitization with weekly scalp DPC. TCRdb called the RACE reads again in MiXCR, with one record for every CDR3 protein. Of 90,000 to 120,000 distinct CDR3 sequences in the sample, roughly 9.6% were seen once. This clonotype has at least ten counts. V lost 4 bases, J lost 4 bases, and 12 bases lay in between. CDR3 length: 13 residues. Germline V CDR1 and CDR2: SQVTM, ANQGSEA.

The V gene is TRBV29-1, the J gene TRBJ2-3, with unresolved D. Here the sequenced sample was whole blood, taken in connection with sensitization to the hapten diphenylcyclopropenone (DPC). This receptor was identified in a middle-aged woman with alopecia areata. Some clones in this sample may be carry-over from other donors' samples. The CDR3 DNA reads TGCAGCGTTGTCGTGGGAATTGCAGATACGCAGTATTTT. Residues: CSVVVGIADTQYF.